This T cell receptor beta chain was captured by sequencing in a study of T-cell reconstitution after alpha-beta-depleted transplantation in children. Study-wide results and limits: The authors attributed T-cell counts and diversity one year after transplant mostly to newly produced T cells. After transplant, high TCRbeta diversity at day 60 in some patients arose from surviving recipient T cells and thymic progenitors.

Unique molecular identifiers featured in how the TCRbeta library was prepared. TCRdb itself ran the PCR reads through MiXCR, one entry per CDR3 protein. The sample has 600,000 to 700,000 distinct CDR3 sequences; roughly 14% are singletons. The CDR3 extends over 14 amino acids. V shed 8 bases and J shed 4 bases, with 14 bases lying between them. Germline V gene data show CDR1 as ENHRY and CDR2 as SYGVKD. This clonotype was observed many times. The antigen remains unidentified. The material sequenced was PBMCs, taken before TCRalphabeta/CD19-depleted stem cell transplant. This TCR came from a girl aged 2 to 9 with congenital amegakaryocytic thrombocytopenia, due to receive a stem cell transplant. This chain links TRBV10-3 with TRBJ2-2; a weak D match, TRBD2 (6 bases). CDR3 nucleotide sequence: TGTGCCATCGGTCCCCCGGGAGTCACCGGGGAGCTGTTTTTT. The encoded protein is CAIGPPGVTGELFF.